Sequencing of this TCR beta chain was carried out in a study of cytomegalovirus exposure and HLA in healthy donors. Broader study findings: Among TCR beta chains, those listed as cytomegalovirus-associated numbered over 150.

PCR involved 60 Vbeta and 13 Jbeta primers. Data came from immunoSEQ multiplex PCR; TCRdb stores just in-frame clones and leaves some out. The table records 72,000 or so clones, roughly 74% of them present only once. A remark on this clone: The target antigen is unknown.

Trimming cost V 1 base and J 0 bases, with 10 bases left between them. In germline, CDR1 is LNHNV, CDR2 YYDKDF (reference sequence). CDR3 length: 15 amino acids. This clonotype was obtained from a human donor in good health. The chain uses TRBV15 and TRBJ2-7; D possibly corresponds to TRBD2 (6 bases). The specimen sequenced was PBMCs. CDR3 amino acids: CATSRGGGSSYEQYF. The CDR3 DNA sequence: TGTGCCACCAGCAGAGGAGGAGGGAGCTCCTACGAGCAGTACTTC. Together with reference TRBV15 and TRBJ2-7, the CDR3 gives the full variable domain: DAMVIQNPRYQVTQFGKPVTLSCSQTLNHNVMYWYQQKSSQAPKLLFHYYDKDFNNEADTPDNFQSRRPNTSFCFLDIRSPGLGDTAMYLCATSRGGGSSYEQYFGPGTRLTVT.